Below, 14 T cell receptor beta chains from the same sample are listed, as sequenced in a study of beta chain features in type 1 diabetes. Expressed TCRB transcripts were sequenced after all isolated RNA was converted to cDNA. The table came from immunoSEQ multiplex PCR; TCRdb's copy has only in-frame clones and leaves some out. This sample has about 230,000 clones; 9% to 10% occur once, and the top ten carry just under 0.035%. The sample was naive CD4+ T cells from blood. All receptors derive from a woman between 18 and 29 years old in good health.

This clone was observed a few times. The CDR3 region has the DNA TGTGCCAGCAGCCAGTCTGACAGATACGAGCAGTACTTC. Protein sequence: CASSQSDRYEQYF. The V gene is TRBV14, the J gene TRBJ2-7; maybe TRBD1 (5 bases). Between the trimmed V and J ends, which lost 3 bases and 4 bases, there was a span of 10 bases. Germline CDR1 SGHDN, CDR2 FVKESK. The CDR3 sequence is 13 residues long.

This clone was seen only a few times. The V call is TRBV9, the J call TRBJ1-2; D not resolved. Looked up from germline, CDR1 is SGDLS and CDR2 is YYNGEE. The CDR3 runs to 12 residues. V lost 0 bases and J 8 bases, leaving 8 bases between the germline ends. Here the CDR3 DNA reads TGTGCCAGCAGCGTAGGCCCGGGGGGCTACACCTTC. Translating it yields CASSVGPGGYTF. Combining the CDR3 with reference TRBV9 and TRBJ1-2 gives the whole variable domain DSGVTQTPKHLITATGQRVTLRCSPRSGDLSVYWYQQSLDQGLQFLIQYYNGEERAKGNILERFSAQQFPDLHSELNLSSLELGDSALYFCASSVGPGGYTFGSGTRLTVV.

The chain is built from TRBV27 and TRBJ1-2; TRBD1 aligns across 9 bases. V lost 3 bases to trimming and J lost 4 bases; unmatched junction nucleotides: 9. This CDR3 comprises 16 residues. Germline-derived CDR1 and CDR2 are MNHEY and SMNVEV (reference sequence). The CDR3 protein is CASSLEGGQGRYGYTF. CDR3 coding DNA: TGTGCCAGCAGTTTGGAGGGGGGACAGGGCCGCTATGGCTACACCTTC.

Only a few counts were recorded for this clone. The rearrangement uses TRBV2 and TRBJ2-1, with D hard to call. The V gene lost 5 bases and the J gene lost 1 base, with 12 bases spanning the gap. This CDR3 is built from 15 residues. Germline V CDR1 and CDR2: SNHLY, FYNNEI. CDR3 nucleotides: TGTGCCAGCAGTCGGAGCTCCGGGTCCTACAATGAGCAGTTCTTC. Translation gives CASSRSSGSYNEQFF.

This clone was observed a few times. The rearrangement joins TRBV5-1 to TRBJ2-7, with D unclear. V lost 3 bases, J lost 0 bases, and 10 bases lay in between. The CDR3 extends over 14 amino acids. Germline CDR1 SGHRS, CDR2 YFSETQ. CDR3 DNA: TGCGCCAGCAGCTCCATGGTGAGCTCCTACGAGCAGTACTTC. Encoded protein: CASSSMVSSYEQYF.

The rearrangement uses TRBV19 and TRBJ1-1; D might be TRBD1 (6 bases). With 5 bases removed from V and 1 base from J, the gap between germline ends came to 11 bases. This CDR3 is 14 amino acids long. Germline V CDR1 and CDR2: LNHDA, SQIVND (reference sequence). The CDR3 DNA follows: TGTGCCAGTAGTGCGGACAGAGAGAACACTGAAGCTTTCTTT. As protein: CASSADRENTEAFF. The whole variable domain, remainder taken from reference TRBV19 and TRBJ1-1, is DGGITQSPKYLFRKEGQNVTLSCEQNLNHDAMYWYRQDPGQGLRLIYYSQIVNDFQKGDIAEGYSVSREKKESFPLTVTSAQKNPTAFYLCASSADRENTEAFFGQGTRLTVV.

The table lists this clone with a few counts. The chain couples TRBV27 to TRBJ1-4, with 8 bases lining up with TRBD1. From germline, CDR1 is MNHEY and CDR2 SMNVEV (reference sequence). V was pared by 3 bases and J by 8 bases, with 8 bases of the junction left unmatched. The CDR3 spans 15 residues. The CDR3 protein is CASSFLWTGQEKLFF. The CDR3 DNA reads TGTGCCAGCAGTTTTCTCTGGACAGGGCAAGAAAAACTGTTTTTT. Together with reference TRBV27 and TRBJ1-4, the CDR3 gives the full variable domain: EAQVTQNPRYLITVTGKKLTVTCSQNMNHEYMSWYRQDPGLGLRQIYYSMNVEVTDKGDVPEGYKVSRKEKRNFPLILESPSPNQTSLYFCASSFLWTGQEKLFFGSGTQLSVL.

The V and J genes are TRBV29-1 and TRBJ2-3; 7 nucleotides match TRBD1. Per germline, CDR1 SQVTM and CDR2 ANQGSEA. V shed 2 bases and J 2 bases; nucleotides not matched to a gene: 7. This CDR3 is 15 amino acids long. In nucleotides, the CDR3 is TGCAGCGTTGAAAGGGGGCAGGGTGTCACAGATACGCAGTATTTT. This gives the protein CSVERGQGVTDTQYF.

This chain joins TRBV28 and TRBJ2-5, with a tentative D call TRBD1 (6 bases). The V gene lost 3 bases and the J gene lost 12 bases, with 14 bases spanning the gap. Germline loops: CDR1 MDHEN, CDR2 SYDVKM. This CDR3 region has 12 residues. CDR3 region: CASSFQGFEEYF. The CDR3 DNA reads TGTGCCAGCAGTTTTCAGGGGTTTGAGGAGTACTTC. Full variable domain (remainder filled in from reference TRBV28 and TRBJ2-5): DVKVTQSSRYLVKRTGEKVFLECVQDMDHENMFWYRQDPGLGLRLIYFSYDVKMKEKGDIPEGYSVSREKKERFSLILESASTNQTSMYLCASSFQGFEEYFGPGTRLLVL.

The count of this clone is one. The chain has TRBV2 and TRBJ2-4; 7 bases match TRBD2. The CDR3 runs to 15 residues. CDR1 is SNHLY, CDR2 FYNNEI, per germline. Trimming cost V 3 bases and J 6 bases; bases outside gene matches: 8. The CDR3 coding sequence is TGTGCCAGCAGTGAGGGAGGGATCCCAGGAAACATTCAGTACTTC. Translated: CASSEGGIPGNIQYF.

This clone turned up a few times. This chain joins TRBV7-2 and TRBJ1-1, with D possibly being TRBD1 (5 bases). CDR3 length equals 16 residues. V was cut by 5 bases and J by 1 base, with 17 bases left in between. Germline CDR1 SGHTA, CDR2 FQGNSA. CDR3 sequence reads: CASSRTLRGANTEAFF. The DNA of the CDR3 is TGTGCCAGCAGCCGAACCCTGCGTGGGGCGAACACTGAAGCTTTCTTT.

The table lists this clone with a count of one. This chain joins TRBV7-8 and TRBJ2-1; 7 nucleotides align to TRBD2. The CDR3 has 16 residues. In germline, CDR1 is SGHVS, CDR2 FQNEAQ. Trimming removed 5 bases from V and 4 bases from J; junction bases left unmatched: 11. The CDR3 sequence: CASSPKRDLMYNEQFF. The DNA of the CDR3 is TGTGCCAGCAGCCCAAAGCGGGACCTTATGTACAATGAGCAGTTCTTC.

V usage is TRBV5-1 and J usage is TRBJ2-7; D is unresolved. CDR3 length: 14 residues. Per the germline V gene, CDR1 is SGHRS and CDR2 is YFSETQ. The V end lost 4 bases, the J end lost 2 bases, and 13 bases lay between the germline ends. The CDR3 nucleotides read TGCGCCAGCAGCGCCAACGTCGGAGCCTACGAGCAGTACTTC. It codes for CASSANVGAYEQYF.

Only a few counts were recorded for this clone. The chain combines TRBV28 with TRBJ2-1, with a tentative D call TRBD2 (5 bases). The CDR3 covers 14 residues. The ends were cut back, 5 bases at V and 0 bases at J, with 8 bases in the middle. CDR1 and CDR2 from the germline V gene are MDHEN and SYDVKM. CDR3 region: CASSRDSSYNEQFF. The CDR3 DNA follows: TGTGCCAGCAGTCGGGATAGCTCCTACAATGAGCAGTTCTTC.